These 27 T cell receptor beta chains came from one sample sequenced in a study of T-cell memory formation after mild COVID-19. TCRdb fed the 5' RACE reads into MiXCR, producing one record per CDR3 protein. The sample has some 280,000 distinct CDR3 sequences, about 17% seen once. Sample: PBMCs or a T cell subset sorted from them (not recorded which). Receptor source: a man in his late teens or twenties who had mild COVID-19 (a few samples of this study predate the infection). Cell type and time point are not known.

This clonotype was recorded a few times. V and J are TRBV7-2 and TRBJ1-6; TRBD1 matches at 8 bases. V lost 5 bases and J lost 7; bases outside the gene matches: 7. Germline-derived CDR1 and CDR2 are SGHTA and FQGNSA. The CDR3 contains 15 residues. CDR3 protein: CASSTWTGTNSPLHF. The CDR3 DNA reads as TGTGCCAGCAGCACGTGGACAGGGACAAATTCACCCCTCCACTTT.

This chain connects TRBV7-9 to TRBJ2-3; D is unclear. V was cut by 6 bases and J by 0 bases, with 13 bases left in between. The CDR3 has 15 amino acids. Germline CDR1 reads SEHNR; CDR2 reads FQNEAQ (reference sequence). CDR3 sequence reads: CASRQSPDSTDTQYF. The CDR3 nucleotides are TGTGCCAGCAGACAGAGCCCGGACAGCACAGATACGCAGTATTTT.

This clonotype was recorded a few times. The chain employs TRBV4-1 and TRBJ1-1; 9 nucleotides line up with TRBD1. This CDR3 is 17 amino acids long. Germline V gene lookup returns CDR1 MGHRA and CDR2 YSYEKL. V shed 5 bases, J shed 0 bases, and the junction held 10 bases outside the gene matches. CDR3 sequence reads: CASSYLTGGSMNTEAFF. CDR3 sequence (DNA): TGCGCCAGCAGCTACCTGACAGGGGGGAGCATGAACACTGAAGCTTTCTTT.

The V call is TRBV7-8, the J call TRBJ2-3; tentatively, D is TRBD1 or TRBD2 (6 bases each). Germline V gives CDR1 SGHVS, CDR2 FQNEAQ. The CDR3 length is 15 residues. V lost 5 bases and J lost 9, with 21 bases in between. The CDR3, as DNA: TGTGCCAGCAGCCGCGGCCCAACGGGGGCATACACGCAGTATTTT. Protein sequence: CASSRGPTGAYTQYF.

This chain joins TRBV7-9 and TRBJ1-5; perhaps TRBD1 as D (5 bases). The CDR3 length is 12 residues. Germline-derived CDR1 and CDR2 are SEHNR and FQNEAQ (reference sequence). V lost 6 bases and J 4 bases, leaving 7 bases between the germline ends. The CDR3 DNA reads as TGTGCCAGCAGTCCAGGGAATCAGCCCCAGCATTTT. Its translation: CASSPGNQPQHF.

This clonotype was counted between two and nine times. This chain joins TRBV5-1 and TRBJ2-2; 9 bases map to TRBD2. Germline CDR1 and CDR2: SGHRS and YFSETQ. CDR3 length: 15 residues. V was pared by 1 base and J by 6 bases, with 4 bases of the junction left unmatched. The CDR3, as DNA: TGCGCCAGCAGCTTGCGCGGGGGGGCCCCCGGGGAGCTGTTTTTT. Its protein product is CASSLRGGAPGELFF.

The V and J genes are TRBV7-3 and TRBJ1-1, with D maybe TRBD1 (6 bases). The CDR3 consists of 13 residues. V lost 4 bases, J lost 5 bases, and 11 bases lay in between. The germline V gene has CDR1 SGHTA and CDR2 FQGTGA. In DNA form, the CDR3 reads TGTGCCAGCAGCTCCGCCGGACAGACTGAAGCTTTCTTT. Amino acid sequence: CASSSAGQTEAFF.

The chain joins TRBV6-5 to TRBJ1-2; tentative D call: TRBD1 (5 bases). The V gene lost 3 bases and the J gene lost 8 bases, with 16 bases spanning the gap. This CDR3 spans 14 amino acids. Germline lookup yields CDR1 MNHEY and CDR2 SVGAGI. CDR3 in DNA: TGTGCCAGCAGTTATAGGGGACCAATCGGGGGCTACACCTTC. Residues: CASSYRGPIGGYTF.

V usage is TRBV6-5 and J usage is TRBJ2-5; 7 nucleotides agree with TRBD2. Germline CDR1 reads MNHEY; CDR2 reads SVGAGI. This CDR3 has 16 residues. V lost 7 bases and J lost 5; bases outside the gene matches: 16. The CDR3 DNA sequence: TGTGCCAGCATTTCCTCAGCGGGGCCTTTAGGGGAGACCCAGTACTTC. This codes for CASISSAGPLGETQYF.

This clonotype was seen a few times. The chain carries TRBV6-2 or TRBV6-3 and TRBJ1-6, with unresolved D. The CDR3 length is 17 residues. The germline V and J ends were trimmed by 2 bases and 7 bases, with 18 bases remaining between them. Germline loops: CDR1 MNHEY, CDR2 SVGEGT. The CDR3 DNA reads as TGTGCCAGCAGTTACACCCCCACCGGGCCGGGGAATTCACCCCTCCACTTT. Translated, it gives CASSYTPTGPGNSPLHF.

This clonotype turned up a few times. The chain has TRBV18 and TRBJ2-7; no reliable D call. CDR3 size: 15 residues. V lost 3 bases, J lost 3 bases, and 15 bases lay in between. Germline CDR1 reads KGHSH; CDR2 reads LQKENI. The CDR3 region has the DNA TGTGCCAGCTCACCTAGTGGGTTGGGGTACTACGAGCAGTACGTC. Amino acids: CASSPSGLGYYEQYV.

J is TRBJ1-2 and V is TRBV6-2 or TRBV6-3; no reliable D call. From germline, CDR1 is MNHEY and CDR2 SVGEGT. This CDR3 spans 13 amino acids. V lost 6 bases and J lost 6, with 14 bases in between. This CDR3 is CASSVGRHDGYTF. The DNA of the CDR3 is TGTGCCAGCAGCGTCGGTCGGCATGATGGCTACACCTTC.

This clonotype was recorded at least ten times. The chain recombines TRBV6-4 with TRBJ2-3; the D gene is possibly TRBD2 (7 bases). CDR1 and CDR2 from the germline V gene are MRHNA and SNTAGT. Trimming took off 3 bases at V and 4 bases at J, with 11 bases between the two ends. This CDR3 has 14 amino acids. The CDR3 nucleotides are TGTGCCAGCAGTGAAGGAGGGGGGGCAGATACGCAGTATTTT. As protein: CASSEGGGADTQYF.

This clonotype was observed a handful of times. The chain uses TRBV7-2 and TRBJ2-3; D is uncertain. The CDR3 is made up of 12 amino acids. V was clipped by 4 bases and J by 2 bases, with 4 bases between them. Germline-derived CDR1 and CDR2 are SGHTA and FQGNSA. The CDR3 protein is CASSYHTDTQYF. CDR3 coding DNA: TGTGCCAGCAGCTACCACACAGATACGCAGTATTTT.

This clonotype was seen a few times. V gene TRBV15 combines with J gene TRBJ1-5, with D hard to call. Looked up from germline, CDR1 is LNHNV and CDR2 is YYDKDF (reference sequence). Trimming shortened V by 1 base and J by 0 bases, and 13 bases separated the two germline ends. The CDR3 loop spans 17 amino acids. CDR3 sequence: CATSRARGSYSNQPQHF. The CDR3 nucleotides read TGTGCCACCAGCAGAGCACGAGGTTCCTATAGCAATCAGCCCCAGCATTTT.

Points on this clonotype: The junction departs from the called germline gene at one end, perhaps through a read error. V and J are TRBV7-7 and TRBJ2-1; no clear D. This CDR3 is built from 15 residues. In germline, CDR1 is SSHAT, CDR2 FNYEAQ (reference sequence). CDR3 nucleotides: TGTGCTAGCAGCCCCTCGCGCTCAGATTTGGATGAGCAGTTCTTC. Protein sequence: CASSPSRSDLDEQFF.

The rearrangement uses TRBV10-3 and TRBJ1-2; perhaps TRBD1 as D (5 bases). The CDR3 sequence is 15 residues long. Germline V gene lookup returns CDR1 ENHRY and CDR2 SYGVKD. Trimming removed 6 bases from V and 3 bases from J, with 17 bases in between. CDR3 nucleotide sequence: TGTGCCATCAGGAGGGACCCGACTCCCGACTATGGCTACACCTTC. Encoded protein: CAIRRDPTPDYGYTF.

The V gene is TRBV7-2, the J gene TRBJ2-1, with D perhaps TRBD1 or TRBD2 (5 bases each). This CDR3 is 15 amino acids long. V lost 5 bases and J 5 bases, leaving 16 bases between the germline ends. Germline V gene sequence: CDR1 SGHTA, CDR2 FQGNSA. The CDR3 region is CASSLVSGPNNEQFF. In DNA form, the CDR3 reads TGTGCCAGCAGCCTCGTCTCGGGGCCGAACAATGAGCAGTTCTTC.

CDR3 DNA: TGCGCCAGCAGCTTGGTCAGTGCGAGCACTGAAGCTTTCTTT. Protein sequence: CASSLVSASTEAFF. The rearrangement links TRBV5-1 to TRBJ1-1; D gene uncertain. Germline CDR1 reads SGHRS; CDR2 reads YFSETQ. The CDR3 spans 14 residues. V was clipped by 0 bases and J by 4 bases, with 10 bases between them. The whole variable domain, remainder taken from reference TRBV5-1 and TRBJ1-1, is KAGVTQTPRYLIKTRGQQVTLSCSPISGHRSVSWYQQTPGQGLQFLFEYFSETQRNKGNFPGRFSGRQFSNSRSEMNVSTLELGDSALYLCASSLVSASTEAFFGQGTRLTVV.

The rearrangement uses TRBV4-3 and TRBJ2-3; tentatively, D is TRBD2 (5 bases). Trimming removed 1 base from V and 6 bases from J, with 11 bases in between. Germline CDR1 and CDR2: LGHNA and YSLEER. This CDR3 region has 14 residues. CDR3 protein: CASSQGTRTDTQYF. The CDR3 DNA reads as TGCGCCAGCAGCCAAGGCACTAGGACGGATACGCAGTATTTT.

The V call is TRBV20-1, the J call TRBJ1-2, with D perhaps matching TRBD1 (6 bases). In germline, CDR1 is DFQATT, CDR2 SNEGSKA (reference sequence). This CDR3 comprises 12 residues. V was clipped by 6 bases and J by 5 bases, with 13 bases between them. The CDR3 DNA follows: TGCAGTGCGGCGGGACAAACGTATGGCTACACCTTC. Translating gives CSAAGQTYGYTF.

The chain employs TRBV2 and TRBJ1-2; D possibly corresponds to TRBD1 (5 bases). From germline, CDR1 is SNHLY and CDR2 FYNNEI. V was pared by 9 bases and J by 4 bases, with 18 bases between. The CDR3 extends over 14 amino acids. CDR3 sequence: CARGPPDEVYGYTF. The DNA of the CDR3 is TGTGCCAGGGGACCTCCCGACGAGGTCTATGGCTACACCTTC.

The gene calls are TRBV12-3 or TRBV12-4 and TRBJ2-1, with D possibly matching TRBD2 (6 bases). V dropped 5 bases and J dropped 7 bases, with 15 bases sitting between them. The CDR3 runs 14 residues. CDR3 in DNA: TGTGCCAGCAGTCCTTCTACCGGGGGAAATGAGCAGTTCTTC. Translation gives CASSPSTGGNEQFF.

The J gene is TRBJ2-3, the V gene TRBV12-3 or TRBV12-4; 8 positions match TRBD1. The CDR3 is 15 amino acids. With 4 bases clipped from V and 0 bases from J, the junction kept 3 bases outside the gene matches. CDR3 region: CASSWTGTSTDTQYF. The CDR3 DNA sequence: TGTGCCAGCAGTTGGACAGGGACTAGCACAGATACGCAGTATTTT.

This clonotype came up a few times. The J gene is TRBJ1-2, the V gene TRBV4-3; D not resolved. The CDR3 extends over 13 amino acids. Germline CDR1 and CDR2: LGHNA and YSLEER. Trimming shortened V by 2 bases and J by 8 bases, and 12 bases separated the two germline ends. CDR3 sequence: CASSQRGIGGYTF. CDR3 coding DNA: TGCGCCAGCAGCCAACGAGGGATAGGGGGCTACACCTTC.

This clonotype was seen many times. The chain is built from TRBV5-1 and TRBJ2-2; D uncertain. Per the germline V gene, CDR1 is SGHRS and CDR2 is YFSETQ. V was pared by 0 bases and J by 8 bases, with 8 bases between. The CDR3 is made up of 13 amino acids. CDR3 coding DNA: TGCGCCAGCAGCTTGGGGTCCTCTGGGGAGCTGTTTTTT. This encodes CASSLGSSGELFF. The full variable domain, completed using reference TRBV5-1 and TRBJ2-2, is KAGVTQTPRYLIKTRGQQVTLSCSPISGHRSVSWYQQTPGQGLQFLFEYFSETQRNKGNFPGRFSGRQFSNSRSEMNVSTLELGDSALYLCASSLGSSGELFFGEGSRLTVL.

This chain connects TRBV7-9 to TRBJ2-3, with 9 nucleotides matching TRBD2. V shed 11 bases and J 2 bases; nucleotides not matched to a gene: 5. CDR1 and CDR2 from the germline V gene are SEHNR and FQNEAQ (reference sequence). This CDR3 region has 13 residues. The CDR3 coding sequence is TGTGCCGAACTAGCGGGCCTCACAGATACGCAGTATTTT. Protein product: CAELAGLTDTQYF.